A selection of T cell receptor beta chains follows, all from one sample in a study of vaccination effects on CD4 cells after COVID-19. Their specific antigens are unknown. The data were produced by immunoSEQ multiplex PCR, yet TCRdb's version contains in-frame clones alone and is incomplete. The repertoire includes approximately 8,900 clones, 65% to 75% of them detected once, and over 10% sits in the top ten. The specimen was CD4+ T cells from PBMCs cultured with HCoV-229E spike peptides, collected before COVID-19 vaccination. These receptors originate from a human donor who received a COVID-19 vaccine. The CDR3 runs from the conserved cysteine through the conserved F or W. The D gene is left open where the match is weak. Where a row states a size, it is once, few, many or the class of an expanded clone; other rows omit it.

TRBV21-1	NA	TRBJ1-1	NA	TGTGCCAGCAGCAAAGTGGTCTTGGGCTCGGGTTTTGAAGCTTTCTTT	CASSKVVLGSGFEAFF
TRBV7-2	NA	TRBJ1-1	NA	TGTGCCAGCAGCTTACGCATGGTATTGGGGACCACTGAAGCTTTCTTT	CASSLRMVLGTTEAFF
TRBV4-2	NA	TRBJ2-7	TRBD2	TGTGCCAGCAGCCAAGCCTTCACCGGCGGGAGTTCCTACGAGCAGTACTTC	CASSQAFTGGSSYEQYF
TRBV11-2	NA	TRBJ2-5	NA	TGTGCCAGCAGCTATCGAGAGACCCAGTACTTC	CASSYRETQYF
TRBV10-1	NA	TRBJ1-1	NA	TGCGCCAGCAGCGTCGGACAGTATGAAGCTTTCTTT	CASSVGQYEAFF
TRBV7-9	few	TRBJ2-2	NA	TGTGCCAGCAGCTCTAGGGGTGGGACGTTTGCGAACACCGGGGAGCTGTTTTTT	CASSSRGGTFANTGELFF
TRBV30	NA	TRBJ1-3	TRBD1	TGTGCCTGGGGCCCAGGGGGCCTCTCTGGAAACACCATATATTTT	CAWGPGGLSGNTIYF
TRBV5-1	NA	TRBJ2-3	NA	TGCGCCAGCAGCTTGTCCGGGACTTCTAGCACAGATACGCAGTATTTT	CASSLSGTSSTDTQYF
TRBV12-5	NA	TRBJ2-1	NA	TGTGCTAGTGGTTTGAGGATGGGGTCAGGCAATGAGCAGTTCTTC	CASGLRMGSGNEQFF
TRBV7-9	NA	TRBJ1-1	NA	TGTGCCAGCAGCTTTTCCGTTGGCAGGAACACTGAAGCTTTCTTT	CASSFSVGRNTEAFF
TRBV18	large	TRBJ1-4	NA	TGTGCCAGCTCACCAAGACGGACAACTAATGAAAAACTGTTTTTT	CASSPRRTTNEKLFF
TRBV27	NA	TRBJ2-3	TRBD2	TGTGCCAGCAGTTTATCGGCCCCACTAGCGGGAGGGGGCACAGATACGCAGTATTTT	CASSLSAPLAGGGTDTQYF
TRBV4-1	NA	TRBJ1-6	NA	TGCGCCAGCAGCCCCTCCCCTCCCGGCGACAGGCCCCTCCACTTT	CASSPSPPGDRPLHF
TRBV25-1	NA	TRBJ1-2	NA	TGTGCCAGCAGTGGGGTCACTAACTATGGCTACACCTTC	CASSGVTNYGYTF
TRBV10-3	NA	TRBJ1-2	NA	TGTGCCATCAGTGAAGTTTCAAACTATGGCTACACCTTC	CAISEVSNYGYTF